These 31 T cell receptor beta chains share one sample of origin, sequenced in a study of Ad26.COV2.S vaccination and SARS-CoV-2 variants. Measured with immunoSEQ multiplex PCR; TCRdb has only the in-frame clones, and not every one. The sample includes about 410,000 clones, around 91% seen only once; the top ten take approximately 1.9%. The sample's treatment: 15 to 20 received Ad26.COV2.S at low or high dose, single or two shots; about 5 received placebo; per-sample allocation not given. Samples were taken on day 63 after the first vaccine or placebo injection. This specimen was peripheral blood, taken in a trial of Ad26.COV2.S vaccine versus placebo. The receptors stem from a person between 18 and 65 years old who received the Ad26.COV2.S COVID-19 vaccine or a placebo.

The table lists this clone with a few counts. The chain recombines TRBV19 with TRBJ2-1; 13 bases align to TRBD2. V shed 6 bases and J 2 bases; nucleotides not matched to a gene: 10. The CDR3 has 18 residues. Germline-derived CDR1 and CDR2 are LNHDA and SQIVND (reference sequence). DNA of the CDR3: TGTGCCAGTAGAGGGCCTCTTACTAGCGGGAGGGCCTACAATGAGCAGTTCTTC. It codes for CASRGPLTSGRAYNEQFF.

V gene TRBV7-2 combines with J gene TRBJ2-7; D is perhaps TRBD2 (7 bases). V lost 1 base and J 2 bases, leaving 15 bases between the germline ends. The CDR3 totals 16 residues. The germline CDR1 and CDR2 sequences are SGHTA and FQGNSA. The CDR3 DNA follows: TGTGCCAGCAGCTTAGGATGGCAGGGGAGGGCCTACGAGCAGTACTTC. This translates into CASSLGWQGRAYEQYF. Supplemented by reference TRBV7-2 and TRBJ2-7, the full variable domain reads GAGVSQSPSNKVTEKGKDVELRCDPISGHTALYWYRQSLGQGLEFLIYFQGNSAPDKSGLPSDRFSAERTGGSVSTLTIQRTQQEDSAVYLCASSLGWQGRAYEQYFGPGTRLTVT.

V is TRBV5-6 and J is TRBJ2-7; D possibly matches TRBD1 or TRBD2 (5 bases each). The CDR3 is 15 residues long. Trimming removed 2 bases from V and 5 bases from J, with 17 bases in between. From germline, CDR1 is SGHDT and CDR2 YYEEEE. CDR3 region: CASSFGAEAWHEQYF. The DNA of the CDR3 is TGTGCCAGCAGCTTCGGGGCGGAGGCCTGGCACGAGCAGTACTTC.

The chain uses TRBV11-3 and TRBJ2-5; 9 nucleotides align to TRBD2. The CDR3 is 14 residues long. V lost 8 bases, J lost 2 bases, and 6 bases stayed unmatched. Germline V CDR1 and CDR2: SGHNT, YENEEA. The CDR3 loop reads CASGASGEQETQYF. The CDR3 coding sequence is TGTGCCAGCGGGGCTAGCGGGGAACAAGAGACCCAGTACTTC.

The V call is TRBV6-6, the J call TRBJ1-2; 9 positions agree with TRBD1. CDR1 is MNHNY, CDR2 SVGAGI, per germline (reference sequence). The CDR3 runs to 15 residues. Unmatched junction bases numbered 11, after V lost 5 bases and J lost 7 bases. The CDR3 DNA sequence: TGTGCCAGCAGTCCCCCGCGGGACAGGGCTTCTGGCTACACCTTC. It specifies CASSPPRDRASGYTF.

This chain connects TRBV7-3 to TRBJ2-3, with D unclear. Trimming removed 2 bases at V and 6 bases at J, with 15 bases between. The germline CDR1 and CDR2 sequences are SGHTA and FQGTGA. The CDR3 spans 15 residues. CDR3 DNA sequence: TGTGCCAGCAGCTTAGAGAGGAGTTCGACCGATACGCAGTATTTT. As protein: CASSLERSSTDTQYF.

This chain connects TRBV5-1 to TRBJ1-6; D not resolved. CDR1 is SGHRS, CDR2 YFSETQ, per germline. The V gene lost 2 bases and the J gene lost 9 bases, with 24 bases spanning the gap. This CDR3 is 18 amino acids long. As DNA, the CDR3 is TGCGCCAGCAGCTTCTCTCCCCGTGTTGGTCCCTTAGTTTCACCCCTCCACTTT. It specifies CASSFSPRVGPLVSPLHF.

The chain uses TRBV5-4 and TRBJ1-6; D is uncertain. Germline CDR1 reads SGHNT; CDR2 reads YYREEE (reference sequence). This CDR3 contains 18 residues. Between the trimmed V and J ends, which lost 5 bases and 7 bases, there was a span of 25 bases. Written as DNA, the CDR3 is TGTGCCAGCAGTACTCCTCCGGGTCGCGACGGAGAGAATTCACCCCTCCACTTT. Translating it yields CASSTPPGRDGENSPLHF.

The genes are TRBV11-2 and TRBJ1-3, with D possibly matching TRBD1 (5 bases). The length of the CDR3 is 15 residues. Trimming pared 4 bases from V and 6 bases from J, leaving 16 bases between. Germline V CDR1 and CDR2: SGHAT, FQNNGV. CDR3 residues: CASSSRLTAQNTIYF. The CDR3 bases are TGTGCCAGCAGCTCCCGTTTGACAGCCCAAAACACCATATATTTT.

V and J are TRBV6-1 and TRBJ2-5; 7 bases fit TRBD1. Per germline, CDR1 MNHNS and CDR2 SASEGT. The V segment lost 2 bases and the J segment 3 bases; nucleotides outside the gene matches: 9. CDR3 length: 16 amino acids. This CDR3 is CASSEQGGLVKETQYF. CDR3 nucleotides: TGTGCCAGCAGTGAACAAGGGGGCTTGGTAAAAGAGACCCAGTACTTC.

The V and J genes are TRBV6-2 or TRBV6-3 and TRBJ2-7; 7 bases map to TRBD1. The CDR3 runs to 16 residues. Germline loops: CDR1 MNHEY, CDR2 SVGEGT. V was pared by 1 base and J by 4 bases, with 10 bases of the junction left unmatched. CDR3 DNA: TGTGCCAGCAGTTACTACGACCCGAGACAGGGTTACGAGCAGTACTTC. It specifies CASSYYDPRQGYEQYF.

The chain recombines TRBV25-1 with TRBJ1-5, with 7 positions matching TRBD1. After removal of 6 bases from V and 6 bases from J, the junction contained 14 bases not matched to a gene. From germline, CDR1 is MGHDK and CDR2 SYGVNS. This CDR3 has 16 residues. CDR3 nucleotide sequence: TGTGCCAGCAGCAGCAGCGAGGGGGCAGGGATTCAGCCCCAGCATTTT. The encoded protein is CASSSSEGAGIQPQHF.

In this sample, this clone turned up a few times. This rearrangement joins TRBV18 to TRBJ1-1, with 7 nucleotides matching TRBD1. This CDR3 is built from 14 residues. V lost 2 bases to trimming and J lost 5 bases; unmatched junction nucleotides: 5. Germline-derived CDR1 and CDR2 are KGHSH and LQKENI. CDR3 residues: CASSPNRGGTEAFF. The CDR3 DNA is TGTGCCAGCTCACCAAACAGGGGTGGAACTGAAGCTTTCTTT.

The chain combines TRBV6-5 with TRBJ2-2; D unclear. The CDR3 is made up of 16 amino acids. V was cut by 0 bases and J by 2 bases, with 10 bases left in between. Germline V gives CDR1 MNHEY, CDR2 SVGAGI. CDR3 in DNA: TGTGCCAGCAGTTACTCTGCGACTTACAACACCGGGGAGCTGTTTTTT. Protein product: CASSYSATYNTGELFF.

On this clone: The sample carries other DNA sequences with the same CDR3. The rearrangement links TRBV6-5 to TRBJ1-5; weak D call: TRBD1 (6 bases). Germline CDR1 MNHEY, CDR2 SVGAGI. Trimming removed 6 bases at V and 4 bases at J, with 10 bases between. This CDR3 contains 13 residues. CDR3 amino acids: CASSLTGNQPQHF. The CDR3 nucleotides are TGTGCCAGCAGCCTCACAGGGAATCAGCCCCAGCATTTT.

The V call is TRBV3-1 (or the pseudogene TRBV3-2), the J call TRBJ2-3, with 7 bases that match TRBD2. This CDR3 is 16 amino acids long. Unmatched junction bases numbered 13, after V lost 4 bases and J lost 6 bases. Germline CDR1 is LGHDT and CDR2 is YNNKEL (reference sequence). CDR3 sequence reads: CASSPGGGPFSDTQYF. As DNA, the CDR3 is TGTGCCAGCAGCCCGGGAGGAGGGCCATTCAGCGATACGCAGTATTTT.

This clone was detected once. The CDR3 loop is CASSAGGHNTGELFF. In nucleotides, the CDR3 is TGTGCCAGCAGCGCGGGAGGGCATAACACCGGGGAGCTGTTTTTT. This chain links TRBV9 with TRBJ2-2, with 8 bases matching TRBD2. The CDR3 runs to 15 residues. The germline CDR1 and CDR2 sequences are SGDLS and YYNGEE. V gave up 3 bases and J gave up 2 bases; unmatched junction bases: 3.

This sequence joins TRBV19 and TRBJ1-4, with TRBD1 identical over 8 bases. Per germline, CDR1 LNHDA and CDR2 SQIVND (reference sequence). J gave up 3 bases and V 5 bases, and 5 bases lay outside the gene matches. The CDR3 has 15 residues. CDR3 region: CASSVGQGPNEKLFF. CDR3 DNA sequence: TGTGCCAGTAGTGTTGGACAGGGCCCTAATGAAAAACTGTTTTTT.

This chain uses TRBV4-2 with TRBJ1-6; 8 nucleotides align to TRBD1. CDR1 is LGHNA, CDR2 YNFKEQ, per germline. The CDR3 has 15 amino acids. With V trimmed by 3 bases and J by 6 bases, 4 bases remained unmatched. The DNA of the CDR3 is TGTGCCAGCAGCCAGTACAGGGGGATTAATTCACCCCTCCACTTT. This codes for CASSQYRGINSPLHF.

V usage is TRBV7-2 and J usage is TRBJ2-1, with 9 bases aligning to TRBD2. Trimming removed 5 bases from V and 5 bases from J; junction bases left unmatched: 7. CDR1 and CDR2 (germline): SGHTA, FQGNSA. The CDR3 loop spans 15 amino acids. DNA of the CDR3: TGTGCCAGCAGCCCCAGGGGACTAGCCAACAATGAGCAGTTCTTC. Protein product: CASSPRGLANNEQFF.

V is TRBV6-2 or TRBV6-3 and J is TRBJ2-2; 11 nucleotides line up with TRBD2. The V gene's germline CDR1 is MNHEY and CDR2 SVGEGT. CDR3 length: 19 amino acids. V dropped 2 bases and J dropped 6; count of bases not matched to a gene: 14. CDR3 bases: TGTGCCAGCAGTTACAGGGATATAGCGGGAGGGCCGAAGTCCGGGGAGCTGTTTTTT. Translation gives CASSYRDIAGGPKSGELFF.

The V and J genes are TRBV5-6 and TRBJ2-2, with 12 bases fitting TRBD2. V shed 4 bases and J 1 base; nucleotides not matched to a gene: 2. This CDR3 region has 16 residues. Germline loops: CDR1 SGHDT, CDR2 YYEEEE. The CDR3 region is CASSRGLAGNTGELFF. DNA of the CDR3: TGTGCCAGCAGCCGGGGACTAGCGGGGAACACCGGGGAGCTGTTTTTT.

The chain employs TRBV28 and TRBJ2-7, with D perhaps being TRBD1 or TRBD2 (6 bases each). V dropped 10 bases and J dropped 5 bases, with 30 bases sitting between them. Germline assignment: CDR1 MDHEN and CDR2 SYDVKM. CDR3 length equals 17 residues. CDR3 sequence: CATRGPGRWGAGNEQYF. In DNA, the CDR3 is TGTGCCACCAGGGGCCCGGGGAGGTGGGGTGCAGGAAACGAGCAGTACTTC.

The rearrangement uses TRBV3-1 (or the pseudogene TRBV3-2) and TRBJ1-4, with a weak D call TRBD1 (5 bases). In germline, CDR1 is LGHDT, CDR2 YNNKEL (reference sequence). The CDR3 length is 15 residues. The germline V and J ends were trimmed by 4 bases and 7 bases, with 16 bases remaining between them. The CDR3 region is CASSPGPGRGEKLFF. CDR3 in DNA: TGTGCCAGCAGCCCCGGACCGGGGCGCGGTGAAAAACTGTTTTTT.

The J gene is TRBJ2-7, the V gene TRBV5-6; no firm D call. The germline CDR1 and CDR2 sequences are SGHDT and YYEEEE. Between the trimmed V and J ends, which lost 2 bases and 4 bases, there was a span of 7 bases. The CDR3 consists of 12 residues. The CDR3: CASSFSQYEQYF. The CDR3 region has the DNA TGTGCCAGCAGCTTCAGCCAGTACGAGCAGTACTTC.

The chain employs TRBV19 and TRBJ2-3; possible D gene TRBD2, 6 bases. Per germline, CDR1 LNHDA and CDR2 SQIVND (reference sequence). Trimming left V 5 bases short and J 4 bases short, with 10 bases between. The CDR3 has 13 amino acids. CDR3 nucleotide sequence: TGTGCCAGTAGTGACGGGGGACCAGATACGCAGTATTTT. It yields the protein CASSDGGPDTQYF. The variable domain in full, with the rest retrieved from reference TRBV19 and TRBJ2-3, is DGGITQSPKYLFRKEGQNVTLSCEQNLNHDAMYWYRQDPGQGLRLIYYSQIVNDFQKGDIAEGYSVSREKKESFPLTVTSAQKNPTAFYLCASSDGGPDTQYFGPGTRLTVL.

The chain recombines TRBV18 with TRBJ2-2, with 13 bases that match TRBD2. Germline CDR1 reads KGHSH; CDR2 reads LQKENI. This CDR3 has 16 amino acids. The junction had 5 bases not matched to a gene; V was cut back by 5 bases and J by 5 bases. CDR3 DNA: TGTGCCAGCTCATCCCCGGGACTAGCGGGAACCGGGGAGCTGTTTTTT. Its protein product is CASSSPGLAGTGELFF.

The V and J genes are TRBV19 and TRBJ2-1, with 8 bases that match TRBD2. The CDR3 extends over 15 amino acids. V lost 6 bases to trimming and J lost 2 bases; unmatched junction nucleotides: 6. CDR1 and CDR2 (germline): LNHDA, SQIVND (reference sequence). The CDR3 spells CASSLSGNTYNEQFF. CDR3 DNA sequence: TGTGCCAGTAGCCTTAGCGGGAACACCTACAATGAGCAGTTCTTC.

CDR3 DNA: TGTGCCACCACCCGCGGATCCCCCTACGAGCAGTACTTC. Encoded protein: CATTRGSPYEQYF. The chain is built from TRBV10-3 and TRBJ2-7; D uncertain. V shed 10 bases and J shed 2 bases, with 15 bases lying between them. The CDR3 is 13 amino acids. Germline values: CDR1 ENHRY, CDR2 SYGVKD.

The chain joins TRBV29-1 to TRBJ2-7; D unresolved. Trimming left V 7 bases short and J 5 bases short, with 18 bases between. The germline CDR1 and CDR2 sequences are SQVTM and ANQGSEA. The CDR3 covers 13 residues. CDR3 in amino acids: CSAYGWEIHEQYF. The CDR3 region has the DNA TGCAGCGCCTATGGTTGGGAAATCCACGAGCAGTACTTC.

The chain links TRBV6-5 to TRBJ1-4, with D possibly TRBD1 on 5 matching bases. There are 14 residues in the CDR3. CDR1 and CDR2 (germline): MNHEY, SVGAGI. Trimming removed 5 bases from V and 7 bases from J, with 14 bases in between. DNA of the CDR3: TGTGCCAGCAGTCGGGACTCGTGGGGTGAAAAACTGTTTTTT. Translated: CASSRDSWGEKLFF.